A single sample gave rise to the 20 T cell receptor beta chains below, sequenced in a study of early T cells in non-severe SARS-CoV-2 infection. From the 5' RACE reads, TCRdb called clonotypes with MiXCR, one entry per CDR3 protein. Of some 96,000 distinct CDR3 sequences listed, just under 15% are singletons. Input material: whole blood. These receptors were collected from an adult who was a healthcare worker with PCR-confirmed SARS-CoV-2 infection or an uninfected control (not recorded which).

The chain is built from TRBV11-2 and TRBJ2-5; 8 bases agree with TRBD1. CDR1 and CDR2 from the germline V gene are SGHAT and FQNNGV. V was pared by 5 bases and J by 4 bases, with 9 bases of the junction left unmatched. The CDR3 totals 15 residues. The CDR3 DNA follows: TGTGCCAGCAGCCGGGGACAGGTTCAGAGAGAGACCCAGTACTTC. Translation: CASSRGQVQRETQYF.

This clonotype has a handful of counts. The genes are TRBV29-1 and TRBJ2-7; 12 nucleotides match TRBD2. J gave up 6 bases and V 7 bases, and 13 bases lay outside the gene matches. Germline CDR1 SQVTM, CDR2 ANQGSEA. This CDR3 is 15 amino acids long. The CDR3 region has the DNA TGCAGCGCTTGGACTAGCGGGACGGTTTCTGGCGAGCAGTACTTC. Translated: CSAWTSGTVSGEQYF.

The gene calls are TRBV15 and TRBJ2-5; perhaps TRBD2 as D (5 bases). The germline V gene has CDR1 LNHNV and CDR2 YYDKDF (reference sequence). The CDR3 runs 14 residues. Trimming took 0 bases from V and 4 from J, leaving 9 bases between them. The CDR3 DNA reads as TGTGCCACCAGCAGAGAAGGTGGAGGAGAGACCCAGTACTTC. Its translation: CATSREGGGETQYF.

The chain employs TRBV20-1 and TRBJ1-5; the D is unclear. CDR1 is DFQATT, CDR2 SNEGSKA, per germline (reference sequence). This CDR3 spans 16 amino acids. V lost 2 bases and J 3 bases, leaving 17 bases between the germline ends. The CDR3 spells CSARRAGMTANQPQHF. CDR3 bases: TGCAGTGCTAGAAGGGCGGGGATGACGGCCAATCAGCCCCAGCATTTT.

This clonotype was seen only a few times. CDR3 in DNA: TGCGCCAGCAGCGGGCTGGGGGACTCCTTCCTTTACGAGCAGTACTTC. Translated: CASSGLGDSFLYEQYF. The chain employs TRBV5-1 and TRBJ2-7; D might be TRBD2 (6 bases). CDR1 SGHRS and CDR2 YFSETQ come from the germline V gene. The CDR3 loop spans 16 amino acids. With 4 bases removed from V and 4 bases from J, the gap between germline ends came to 21 bases. The full variable domain, with the rest looked up from reference TRBV5-1 and TRBJ2-7, is KAGVTQTPRYLIKTRGQQVTLSCSPISGHRSVSWYQQTPGQGLQFLFEYFSETQRNKGNFPGRFSGRQFSNSRSEMNVSTLELGDSALYLCASSGLGDSFLYEQYFGPGTRLTVT.

The chain uses TRBV6-6 and TRBJ2-1; D gene ambiguous. The CDR3 is made up of 14 amino acids. Germline CDR1 is MNHNY and CDR2 is SVGAGI (reference sequence). V lost 2 bases and J 4 bases, leaving 9 bases between the germline ends. The CDR3 nucleotides are TGTGCCAGCAGTTACGCCGGCGAGTACAATGAGCAGTTCTTC. It specifies CASSYAGEYNEQFF.

This clonotype was counted only a few times. The chain links TRBV6-2 or TRBV6-3 to TRBJ2-5; D is unclear. V was trimmed by 5 bases and J by 4 bases, leaving 8 bases between them. This CDR3 region has 12 residues. Germline values: CDR1 MNHEY, CDR2 SVGEGT. The CDR3 DNA reads TGTGCCAGCAGTCAGGAGAGAGAGACCCAGTACTTC. Its translation is CASSQERETQYF.

The CDR3 sequence is CASSPNRGRSQNIQYF. The CDR3 bases are TGTGCCAGCAGCCCGAATAGGGGCAGGTCCCAAAACATTCAGTACTTC. The chain couples TRBV7-6 to TRBJ2-4, with D tentatively TRBD1 (5 bases). The germline V and J ends were trimmed by 5 bases and 5 bases, with 19 bases remaining between them. The CDR3 spans 16 residues. The V gene's germline CDR1 is SGHVS and CDR2 FNYEAQ.

This clonotype appeared many times. The V gene is TRBV6-5, the J gene TRBJ2-1, with D perhaps TRBD2 (6 bases). The CDR3 sequence is 18 residues long. Looked up from germline, CDR1 is MNHEY and CDR2 is SVGAGI. Trimming stripped 4 bases from V and 5 bases from J, with 24 bases between. The CDR3 sequence: CASSLSSGTGAGDNEQFF. CDR3 nucleotide sequence: TGTGCCAGCAGTTTAAGTTCGGGGACTGGGGCTGGGGACAATGAGCAGTTCTTC.

V is TRBV20-1 and J is TRBJ2-2, with D tentatively TRBD1 or TRBD2 (5 bases each). Per germline, CDR1 DFQATT and CDR2 SNEGSKA (reference sequence). This CDR3 is 14 amino acids long. V was trimmed by 6 bases and J by 3 bases, leaving 14 bases between them. CDR3 sequence reads: CSARGLGDTGELFF. The DNA for the CDR3 is TGCAGTGCGAGGGGCCTTGGAGACACCGGGGAGCTGTTTTTT.

The rearrangement joins TRBV11-1 to TRBJ2-7; D uncertain. CDR3 length: 16 residues. Germline V lookup: CDR1 SGHAT, CDR2 FQDESV (reference sequence). Trimming removed 2 bases from V and 3 bases from J, with 17 bases in between. CDR3 in amino acids: CASSLLETSTLYEQYF. In DNA form, the CDR3 reads TGTGCCAGCAGCTTACTTGAGACCAGTACTCTCTACGAGCAGTACTTC.

This clonotype was observed a handful of times. V gene TRBV12-3 or TRBV12-4 combines with J gene TRBJ2-3; D ambiguous. This CDR3 is built from 11 residues. V was clipped by 7 bases and J by 6 bases, with 8 bases between them. This CDR3 reads CASMVSDTQYF. CDR3 bases: TGTGCCAGCATGGTATCCGATACGCAGTATTTT.

A word on this clonotype: The junction differs from germline at one of its ends, possibly a read error. The chain combines TRBV3-1 with TRBJ2-7, with TRBD2 identical over 12 bases. This CDR3 contains 15 residues. Germline values: CDR1 LGHDT, CDR2 YNNKEL (reference sequence). This chain's CDR3 is CAGSRRLAGVYEQYF. The CDR3 nucleotides are TGTGCCGGCAGCCGCCGACTAGCGGGGGTTTACGAGCAGTACTTC.

This clonotype came up a few times. CDR3 bases: TGTGCCAGCAGTTTCCGACTGGGCAGCACTGAAGCTTTCTTT. As protein: CASSFRLGSTEAFF. The chain carries TRBV12-3 or TRBV12-4 and TRBJ1-1; the D is unclear. This CDR3 has 14 amino acids. Trimming took 3 bases from V and 4 from J, leaving 12 bases between them.

This clonotype was seen a handful of times. This chain joins TRBV5-5 and TRBJ1-1, with D unclear. V lost 6 bases and J lost 1, with 16 bases in between. CDR1 is SGHKS, CDR2 YYEKEE, per germline (reference sequence). There are 15 residues in the CDR3. CDR3 bases: TGTGCCAGCACCCTAGCCCCTCCCCGGAACACTGAAGCTTTCTTT. Encoded protein: CASTLAPPRNTEAFF.

This clonotype was detected many times. The V call is TRBV29-1, the J call TRBJ2-5; the match to TRBD2 covers 8 bases. CDR3 size: 12 residues. Unmatched junction bases numbered 5, after V lost 7 bases and J lost 4 bases. CDR1 is SQVTM, CDR2 ANQGSEA, per germline. The CDR3 bases are TGCAGCGGCAGCGGGGGCTTAGAGACCCAGTACTTC. The encoded protein is CSGSGGLETQYF.

The V and J genes are TRBV6-5 and TRBJ2-1, with D maybe TRBD2 (5 bases). Germline loops: CDR1 MNHEY, CDR2 SVGAGI. The CDR3 extends over 15 amino acids. V lost 6 bases to trimming and J lost 3 bases, with 15 bases between them. This chain's CDR3 is CASRPGSSFYNEQFF. In DNA form, the CDR3 reads TGTGCCAGCAGACCCGGGTCTAGCTTCTACAATGAGCAGTTCTTC.

This clonotype was recorded a few times. At one end the junction does not follow the germline gene, possibly because of a read error. This sequence joins TRBV7-9 and TRBJ2-5; D is unresolved. The CDR3 spans 11 residues. CDR1 is SEHNR and CDR2 is FQNEAQ in the germline V gene (reference sequence). The CDR3, as DNA: TGTGTCAGCAGCCGTCAAGAGACCCAGTACTTC. Residues: CVSSRQETQYF.

The V gene is TRBV29-1, the J gene TRBJ2-3; unclear D gene. Trimming stripped 4 bases from V and 0 bases from J, with 8 bases between. In germline, CDR1 is SQVTM, CDR2 ANQGSEA. CDR3 length: 13 amino acids. In DNA, the CDR3 is TGCAGCGTTGTTGGAGTCAGCACAGATACGCAGTATTTT. This codes for CSVVGVSTDTQYF.

This chain uses TRBV6-1 with TRBJ2-3; TRBD2 matches at 13 bases. Germline V lookup: CDR1 MNHNS, CDR2 SASEGT. V shed 6 bases, J shed 6 bases, and the junction held 6 bases outside the gene matches. CDR3 length: 15 amino acids. Written as DNA, the CDR3 is TGTGCCAGCAGACGGACTAGCGGGAGCGGGGATACGCAGTATTTT. Protein product: CASRRTSGSGDTQYF.